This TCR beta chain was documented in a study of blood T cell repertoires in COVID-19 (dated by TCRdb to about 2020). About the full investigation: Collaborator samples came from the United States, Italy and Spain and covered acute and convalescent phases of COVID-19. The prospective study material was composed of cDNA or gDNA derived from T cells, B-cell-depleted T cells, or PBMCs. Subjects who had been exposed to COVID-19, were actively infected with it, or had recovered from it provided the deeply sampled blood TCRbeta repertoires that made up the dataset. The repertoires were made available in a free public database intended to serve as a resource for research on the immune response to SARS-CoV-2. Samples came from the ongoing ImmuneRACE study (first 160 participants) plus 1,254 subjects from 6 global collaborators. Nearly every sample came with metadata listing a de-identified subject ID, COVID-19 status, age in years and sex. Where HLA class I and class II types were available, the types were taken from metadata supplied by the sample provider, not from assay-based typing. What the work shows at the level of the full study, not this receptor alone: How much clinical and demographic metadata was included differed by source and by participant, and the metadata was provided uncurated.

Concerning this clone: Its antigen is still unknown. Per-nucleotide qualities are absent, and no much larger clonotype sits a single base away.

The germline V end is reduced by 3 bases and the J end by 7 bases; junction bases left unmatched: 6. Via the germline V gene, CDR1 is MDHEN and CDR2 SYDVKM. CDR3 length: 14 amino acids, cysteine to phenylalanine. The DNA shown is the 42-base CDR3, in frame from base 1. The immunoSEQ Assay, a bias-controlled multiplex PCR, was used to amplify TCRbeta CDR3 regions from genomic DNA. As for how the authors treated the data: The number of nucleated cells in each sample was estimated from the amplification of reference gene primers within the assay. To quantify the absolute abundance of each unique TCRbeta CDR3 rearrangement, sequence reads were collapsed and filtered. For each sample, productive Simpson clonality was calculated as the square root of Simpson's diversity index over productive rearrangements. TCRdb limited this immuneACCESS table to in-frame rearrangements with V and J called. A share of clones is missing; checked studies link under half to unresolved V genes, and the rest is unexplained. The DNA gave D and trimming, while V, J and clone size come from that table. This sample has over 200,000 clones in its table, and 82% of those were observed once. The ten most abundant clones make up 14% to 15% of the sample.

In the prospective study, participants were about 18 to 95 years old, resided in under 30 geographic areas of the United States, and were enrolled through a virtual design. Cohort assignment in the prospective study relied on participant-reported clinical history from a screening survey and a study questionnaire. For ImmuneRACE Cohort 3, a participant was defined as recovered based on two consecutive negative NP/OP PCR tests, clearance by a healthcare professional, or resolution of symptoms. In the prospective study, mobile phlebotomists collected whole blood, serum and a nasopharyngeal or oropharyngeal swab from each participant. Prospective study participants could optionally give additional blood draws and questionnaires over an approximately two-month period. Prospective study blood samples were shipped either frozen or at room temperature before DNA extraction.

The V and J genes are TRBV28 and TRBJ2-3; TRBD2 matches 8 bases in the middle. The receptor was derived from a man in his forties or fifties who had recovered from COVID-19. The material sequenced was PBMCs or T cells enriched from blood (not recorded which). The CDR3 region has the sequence CASSFRGRPHTQYF. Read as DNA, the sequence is TGTGCCAGCAGTTTTCGCGGGAGGCCCCATACGCAGTATTTT.